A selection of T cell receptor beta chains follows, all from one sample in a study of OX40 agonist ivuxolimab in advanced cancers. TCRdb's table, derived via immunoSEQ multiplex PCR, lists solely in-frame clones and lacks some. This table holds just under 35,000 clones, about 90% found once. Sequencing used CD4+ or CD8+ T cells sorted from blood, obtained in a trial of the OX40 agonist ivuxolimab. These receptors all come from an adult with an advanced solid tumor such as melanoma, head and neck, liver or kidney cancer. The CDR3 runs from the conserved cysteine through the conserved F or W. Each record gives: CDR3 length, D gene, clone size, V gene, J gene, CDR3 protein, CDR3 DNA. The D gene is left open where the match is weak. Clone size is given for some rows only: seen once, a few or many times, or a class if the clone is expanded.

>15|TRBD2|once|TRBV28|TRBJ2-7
CASSWGYGGRTEQYF
TGTGCCAGCAGTTGGGGGTATGGCGGGAGGACCGAGCAGTACTTC
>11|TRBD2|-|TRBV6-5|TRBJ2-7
CASLAGYEQYF
TGTGCCAGCTTAGCGGGCTACGAGCAGTACTTC
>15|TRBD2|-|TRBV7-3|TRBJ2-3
CASSLIGLAPDTQYF
TGTGCCAGCAGCTTAATTGGACTAGCGCCAGATACGCAGTATTTT
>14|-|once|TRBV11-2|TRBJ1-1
CASRSGQGNTEAFF
TGTGCCAGCAGATCAGGGCAGGGGAACACTGAAGCTTTCTTT
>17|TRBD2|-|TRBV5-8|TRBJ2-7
CASSQDPPSTSGYEQYF
TGCGCCAGCAGCCAAGATCCACCCTCAACTAGCGGCTACGAGCAGTACTTC
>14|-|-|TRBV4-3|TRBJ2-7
CASSQKGGTYEQYF
TGCGCCAGCAGCCAAAAGGGGGGGACCTACGAGCAGTACTTC
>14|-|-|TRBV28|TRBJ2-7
CASSFRGVVYEQYF
TGTGCCAGCAGTTTTAGGGGAGTAGTCTACGAGCAGTACTTC
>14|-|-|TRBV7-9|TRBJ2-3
CASSSFGRSDTQYF
TGTGCCAGCAGCTCATTCGGGCGTTCGGATACGCAGTATTTT
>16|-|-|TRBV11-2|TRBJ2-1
CASSSGGVTRSNEQFF
TGTGCCAGCAGCTCCGGAGGCGTTACTAGATCCAATGAGCAGTTCTTC
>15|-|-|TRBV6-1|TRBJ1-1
CASSEDPRTVTEAFF
TGTGCCAGCAGTGAAGACCCCCGGACAGTCACTGAAGCTTTCTTT
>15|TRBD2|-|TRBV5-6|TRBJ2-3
CASSLAATSADTQYF
TGTGCCAGCAGCTTGGCCGCGACTAGCGCGGATACGCAGTATTTT
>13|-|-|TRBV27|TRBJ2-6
CASSALGANVLTF
TGTGCCAGCAGCGCCCTTGGGGCCAACGTCCTGACTTTC
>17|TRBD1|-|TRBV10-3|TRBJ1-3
CAISWGTGLLSGNTIYF
TGTGCCATCAGTTGGGGGACAGGGCTTCTCTCTGGAAACACCATATATTTT
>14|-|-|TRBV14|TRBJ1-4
CASSPSGHWEKLFF
TGTGCCAGCAGCCCATCAGGGCACTGGGAAAAACTGTTTTTT
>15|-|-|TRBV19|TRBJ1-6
CASSMRGIGDSPLHF
TGTGCCAGTAGTATGAGGGGCATAGGTGATTCACCCCTCCACTTT
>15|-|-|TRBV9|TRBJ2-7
CASSVAGQGSYEQYF
TGTGCCAGCAGCGTAGCTGGTCAGGGATCCTACGAGCAGTACTTC
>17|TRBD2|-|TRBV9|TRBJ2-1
CASSVADIGLADNEQFF
TGTGCCAGCAGCGTAGCTGATATCGGACTAGCGGACAATGAGCAGTTCTTC
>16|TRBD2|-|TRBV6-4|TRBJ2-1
CASSDRLAAPYNEQFF
TGTGCCAGCAGTGACCGCCTAGCGGCCCCCTACAATGAGCAGTTCTTC
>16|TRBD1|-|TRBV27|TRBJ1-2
CASSFAWTGRLGGYTF
TGTGCCAGCAGTTTCGCTTGGACAGGGCGCCTTGGAGGCTACACCTTC
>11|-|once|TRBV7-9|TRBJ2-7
CASSLSYEQYF
TGTGCCAGCAGCCTCAGCTACGAGCAGTACTTC
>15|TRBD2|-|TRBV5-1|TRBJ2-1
CASSLGTWEGHEQFF
TGCGCCAGCAGCTTGGGAACGTGGGAGGGGCATGAGCAGTTCTTC
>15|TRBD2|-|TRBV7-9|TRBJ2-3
CASITSGRLADTQYF
TGTGCCAGTATCACTAGCGGGAGACTGGCAGATACGCAGTATTTT
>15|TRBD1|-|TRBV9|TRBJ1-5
CASSSGTVSNQPQHF
TGTGCCAGCAGCTCCGGGACAGTTAGCAATCAGCCCCAGCATTTT
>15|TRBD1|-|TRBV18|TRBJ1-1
CASSPTGGTNTEAFF
TGTGCCAGCTCACCCACAGGGGGGACGAACACTGAAGCTTTCTTT
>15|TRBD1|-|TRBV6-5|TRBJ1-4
CASSPGGQPPEKLFF
TGTGCCAGCAGCCCCGGGGGACAGCCTCCAGAAAAACTGTTTTTT
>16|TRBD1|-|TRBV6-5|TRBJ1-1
CASSSTWTGALHGTFF
TGTGCCAGCAGTTCGACTTGGACAGGGGCCCTACACGGAACTTTCTTT
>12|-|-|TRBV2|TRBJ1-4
CASSGGGEKLFF
TGTGCCAGCAGTGGAGGGGGTGAAAAACTGTTTTTT
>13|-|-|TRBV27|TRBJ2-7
CASSPGTVYEQYF
TGTGCCAGCAGTCCCGGGACGGTTTACGAGCAGTACTTC
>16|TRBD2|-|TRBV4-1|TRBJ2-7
CASSQGGLAVSYEQYF
TGCGCCAGCAGCCAAGGAGGACTAGCGGTATCCTACGAGCAGTACTTC
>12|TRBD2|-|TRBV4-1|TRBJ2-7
CASRGVGYEQYF
TGCGCCTCCCGGGGGGTAGGCTACGAGCAGTACTTC
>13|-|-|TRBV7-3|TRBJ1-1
CASGGGMNTEAFF
TGTGCCAGCGGGGGAGGCATGAACACTGAAGCTTTCTTT
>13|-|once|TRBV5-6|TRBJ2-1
CASSLAVRNEQFF
TGTGCCAGCAGCTTGGCGGTTCGCAATGAGCAGTTCTTC
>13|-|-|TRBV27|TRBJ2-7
CASSPQQNYEQYF
TGTGCCAGCAGTCCTCAACAGAATTACGAGCAGTACTTC
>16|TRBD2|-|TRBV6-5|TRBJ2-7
CASSYLTSGRIDEQYF
TGTGCCAGCAGTTACTTGACTAGCGGGAGAATCGACGAGCAGTACTTC
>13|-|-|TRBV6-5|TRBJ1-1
CASSFGPYTEAFF
TGTGCCAGCAGTTTTGGGCCCTACACTGAAGCTTTCTTT
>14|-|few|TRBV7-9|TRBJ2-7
CASSLEEGAYEQYF
TGTGCCAGCAGCTTAGAGGAGGGGGCCTACGAGCAGTACTTC
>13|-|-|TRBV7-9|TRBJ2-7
CASSQPGSYEQYF
TGTGCCAGCAGTCAACCGGGCTCCTACGAGCAGTACTTC
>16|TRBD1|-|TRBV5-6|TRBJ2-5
CASSLAGTGGFETQYF
TGTGCCAGCAGCTTGGCTGGGACAGGGGGATTTGAGACCCAGTACTTC
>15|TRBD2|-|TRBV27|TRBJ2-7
CASREGLAGDYEQYF
TGTGCCAGCCGAGAGGGACTAGCGGGAGATTACGAGCAGTACTTC
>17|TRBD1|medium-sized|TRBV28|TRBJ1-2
CASSPIGLTGVNYGYTF
TGTGCCAGCAGCCCAATAGGTCTAACAGGGGTTAATTATGGCTACACCTTC
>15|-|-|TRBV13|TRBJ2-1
CASSLALGAGNEQFF
TGTGCCAGCAGCTTAGCTTTAGGGGCGGGCAATGAGCAGTTCTTC
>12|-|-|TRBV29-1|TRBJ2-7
CSVEKTDYEQYF
TGCAGCGTTGAAAAGACAGACTACGAGCAGTACTTC
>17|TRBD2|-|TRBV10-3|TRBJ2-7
CAISESASGRAKYEQYF
TGTGCCATCAGTGAGTCGGCTAGCGGGAGGGCGAAGTACGAGCAGTACTTC
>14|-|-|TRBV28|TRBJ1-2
CASRTSWGAKGYTF
TGTGCCAGCAGGACGTCCTGGGGGGCTAAAGGCTACACCTTC
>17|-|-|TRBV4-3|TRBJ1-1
CASSQESQNWVRTEAFF
TGCGCCAGCAGCCAAGAAAGCCAGAACTGGGTTCGCACTGAAGCTTTCTTT
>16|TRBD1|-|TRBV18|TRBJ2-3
CASSPPFGQGTDTQYF
TGTGCCAGCTCACCACCGTTTGGACAGGGGACAGATACGCAGTATTTT
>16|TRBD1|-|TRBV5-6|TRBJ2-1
CASSLPDRSTYNEQFF
TGTGCCAGCAGCTTGCCGGACAGGTCCACCTACAATGAGCAGTTCTTC
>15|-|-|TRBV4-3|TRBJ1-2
CASSQEQTGFYGYTF
TGCGCCAGCAGCCAAGAACAGACTGGTTTCTATGGCTACACCTTC
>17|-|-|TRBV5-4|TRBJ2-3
CASSFGSQVVITDTQYF
TGTGCCAGCAGCTTCGGTTCTCAAGTGGTGATCACAGATACGCAGTATTTT